The clone carrying this TCR beta chain occurred a few times. CDR1 is MNHEY and CDR2 is SVGAGI in the germline V gene. The CDR3 sequence is 15 residues long. The V gene end was trimmed by 0 bases and the J gene end by 1 base; junction bases not matched to a gene: 2. For repertoire sequencing, the TCR beta CDR3 regions were amplified from RNA transcripts. An opening RT-PCR round employed HTBI primers and preceded a second-round multiplex PCR. One entry per CDR3 protein results from TCRdb running MiXCR on the multiplex PCR reads. The sample yields about 400,000 distinct CDR3 sequences, 18% seen once. The data belong to a study of Graves' ophthalmopathy and Graves' hyperthyroidism. If patients had other autoimmune diseases, uncontrolled infections, pregnancy or lactation, they were excluded.

The sample taken for sequencing was peripheral blood. The receptor was isolated from a woman aged 18-29 years with Graves' ophthalmopathy. This chain links TRBV6-5 with TRBJ2-5, with 7 bases identical to TRBD2. DNA for the CDR3: TGTGCCAGCAGTTACTCTGGCGGGGGCCAAGAGACCCAGTACTTC. Amino acid sequence: CASSYSGGGQETQYF.